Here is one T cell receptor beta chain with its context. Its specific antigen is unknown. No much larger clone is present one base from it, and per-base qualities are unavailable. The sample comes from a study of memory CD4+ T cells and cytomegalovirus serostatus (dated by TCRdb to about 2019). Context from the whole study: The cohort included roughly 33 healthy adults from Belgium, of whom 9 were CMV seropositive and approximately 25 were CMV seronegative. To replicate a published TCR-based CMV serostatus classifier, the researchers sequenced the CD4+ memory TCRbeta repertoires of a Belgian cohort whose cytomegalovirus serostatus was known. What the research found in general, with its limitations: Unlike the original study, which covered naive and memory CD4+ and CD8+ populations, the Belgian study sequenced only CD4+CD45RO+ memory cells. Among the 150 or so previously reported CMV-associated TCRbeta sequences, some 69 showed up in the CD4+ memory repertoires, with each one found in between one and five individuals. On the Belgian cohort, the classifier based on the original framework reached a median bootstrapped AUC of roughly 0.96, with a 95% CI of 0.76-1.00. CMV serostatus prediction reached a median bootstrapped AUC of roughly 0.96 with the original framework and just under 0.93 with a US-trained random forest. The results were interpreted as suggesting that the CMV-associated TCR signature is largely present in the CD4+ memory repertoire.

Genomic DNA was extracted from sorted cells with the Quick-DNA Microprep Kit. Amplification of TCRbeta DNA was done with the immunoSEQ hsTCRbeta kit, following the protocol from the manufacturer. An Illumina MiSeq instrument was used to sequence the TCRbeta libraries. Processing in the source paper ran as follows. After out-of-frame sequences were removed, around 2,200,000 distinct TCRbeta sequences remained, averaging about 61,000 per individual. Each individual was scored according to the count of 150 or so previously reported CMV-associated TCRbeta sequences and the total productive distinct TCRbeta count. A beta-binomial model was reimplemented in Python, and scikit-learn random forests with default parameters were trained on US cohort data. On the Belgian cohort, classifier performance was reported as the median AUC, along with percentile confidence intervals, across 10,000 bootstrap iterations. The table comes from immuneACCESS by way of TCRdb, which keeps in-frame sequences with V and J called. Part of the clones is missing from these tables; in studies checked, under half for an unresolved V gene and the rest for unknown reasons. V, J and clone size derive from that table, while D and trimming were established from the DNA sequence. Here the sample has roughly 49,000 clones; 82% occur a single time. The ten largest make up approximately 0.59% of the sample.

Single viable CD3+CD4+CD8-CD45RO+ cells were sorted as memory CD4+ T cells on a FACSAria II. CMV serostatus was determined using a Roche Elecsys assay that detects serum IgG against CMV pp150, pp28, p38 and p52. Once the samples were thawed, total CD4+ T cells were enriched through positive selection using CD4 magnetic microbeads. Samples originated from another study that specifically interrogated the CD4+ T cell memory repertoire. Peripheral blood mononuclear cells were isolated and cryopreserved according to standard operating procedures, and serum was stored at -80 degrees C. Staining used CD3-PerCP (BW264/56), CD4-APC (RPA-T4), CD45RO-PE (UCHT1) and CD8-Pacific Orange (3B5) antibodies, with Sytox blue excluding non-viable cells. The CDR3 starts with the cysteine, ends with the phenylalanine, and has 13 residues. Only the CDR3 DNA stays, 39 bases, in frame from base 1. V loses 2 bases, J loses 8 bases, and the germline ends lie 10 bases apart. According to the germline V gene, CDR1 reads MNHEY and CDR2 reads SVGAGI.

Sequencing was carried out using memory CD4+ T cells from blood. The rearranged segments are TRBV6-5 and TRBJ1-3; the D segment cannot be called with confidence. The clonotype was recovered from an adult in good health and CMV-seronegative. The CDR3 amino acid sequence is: CASSYTGMDTIYF. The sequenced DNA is TGTGCCAGCAGTTACACCGGTATGGACACCATATATTTT.